The 23 T cell receptor beta chains reported below all come from one sample, sequenced in a study of a mutant IDH1 vaccine in newly diagnosed glioma. This sample's time point: week 47, end of study. Each dose of the vaccine consisted of 300 ug of mutant IDH1 20-mer peptide, with topical imiquimod. These receptors have no known antigen. Data came from immunoSEQ multiplex PCR; TCRdb stores just in-frame clones and leaves some out. The data hold about 56,000 clones, with roughly four fifths observed a single time. Sequenced material: PBMCs, taken from a glioma patient whose treatment included an IDH1 peptide vaccine. Receptors originate from a woman aged 50 to 60 with glioma.

The chain uses TRBV7-9 and TRBJ2-7; D uncertain. V was cut by 1 base and J by 6 bases, with 10 bases left in between. CDR1 is SEHNR, CDR2 FQNEAQ, per germline (reference sequence). This CDR3 comprises 13 residues. The DNA for the CDR3 is TGTGCCAGCAGCTTAGGCCCCCGCGGCGAGCAGTACTTC. Its protein is CASSLGPRGEQYF.

The CDR3 region has the DNA TGTGCCAGCAGTGGGGACAGGGGGCCTAGCGATGAGCAGTTCTTC. It yields the protein CASSGDRGPSDEQFF. The genes are TRBV6-4 and TRBJ2-1, with 12 nucleotides matching TRBD1. V lost 4 bases and J lost 8; bases outside the gene matches: 6. The CDR3 spans 15 residues. Germline lookup yields CDR1 MRHNA and CDR2 SNTAGT.

The V call is TRBV6-1, the J call TRBJ1-6, with unresolved D. Germline V CDR1 and CDR2: MNHNS, SASEGT. The length of the CDR3 is 13 residues. Trimming removed 8 bases from V and 7 bases from J, with 12 bases in between. The CDR3 spells CASYREGNSPLHF. The DNA of the CDR3 is TGTGCCAGCTACCGGGAAGGCAATTCACCCCTCCACTTT.

The chain is built from TRBV19 and TRBJ2-7; D may be TRBD2 (5 bases). CDR3 size: 14 residues. Trimming pared 4 bases from V and 5 bases from J, leaving 15 bases between. Germline V gene data show CDR1 as LNHDA and CDR2 as SQIVND (reference sequence). The CDR3 region has the DNA TGTGCCAGTAGTACAACTAGAAAAGGTCACGAGCAGTACTTC. Residues: CASSTTRKGHEQYF. Using reference TRBV19 and TRBJ2-7 for the parts outside the CDR3, the full variable domain is DGGITQSPKYLFRKEGQNVTLSCEQNLNHDAMYWYRQDPGQGLRLIYYSQIVNDFQKGDIAEGYSVSREKKESFPLTVTSAQKNPTAFYLCASSTTRKGHEQYFGPGTRLTVT.

This chain uses TRBV29-1 with TRBJ2-1; the D gene is possibly TRBD1 (8 bases). CDR1 and CDR2 from the germline V gene are SQVTM and ANQGSEA. The CDR3 is 13 residues long. The CDR3 sequence is CIANRGGQNEQFF. CDR3 in DNA: TGCATCGCGAACAGGGGGGGGCAAAATGAGCAGTTCTTC.

The CDR3 bases are TGCGCCAGCAGCGGTGGTACGGGGGTTCCCGAGCAGTACTTC. Translating gives CASSGGTGVPEQYF. The chain has TRBV5-1 and TRBJ2-7; TRBD2 is a possible D gene (6 bases). Trimming stripped 4 bases from V and 6 bases from J, with 17 bases between. Germline lookup yields CDR1 SGHRS and CDR2 YFSETQ. This CDR3 has 14 residues.

The chain links TRBV27 to TRBJ2-7; possible D gene TRBD2, 6 bases. Trimming took 6 bases from V and 1 from J, leaving 10 bases between them. Germline CDR1 and CDR2: MNHEY and SMNVEV (reference sequence). The CDR3 is 13 amino acids. The CDR3 DNA reads TGTGCCAGCAGCGACGGGGGTTCCTACGAGCAGTACTTC. This translates into CASSDGGSYEQYF.

This clone has a handful of counts. The chain has TRBV6-1 and TRBJ1-1; D is perhaps TRBD1 (5 bases). V was pared by 6 bases and J by 7 bases, with 15 bases between. The germline CDR1 and CDR2 sequences are MNHNS and SASEGT. This CDR3 comprises 13 residues. The CDR3 sequence: CASRRDSIFEAFF. The DNA for the CDR3 is TGTGCCAGCAGGAGAGACAGTATTTTTGAAGCTTTCTTT.

This clone was counted only a few times. The chain has TRBV5-1 and TRBJ1-2, with 7 bases lining up with TRBD1. The CDR3 contains 13 residues. The germline gives CDR1 SGHRS, CDR2 YFSETQ. V dropped 3 bases and J dropped 6; count of bases not matched to a gene: 5. The CDR3, as DNA: TGCGCCAGCAGCTACCAGGGGGAGGATGGCTACACCTTC. This codes for CASSYQGEDGYTF.

V gene TRBV7-8 combines with J gene TRBJ1-5, with TRBD1 identical over 7 bases. This CDR3 has 16 amino acids. CDR1 and CDR2 (germline): SGHVS, FQNEAQ. J lost 3 bases, V lost 2 bases, and 7 bases had no gene match. The chain's CDR3 is CASSLTGTAYNQPQHF. The CDR3, as DNA: TGTGCCAGCAGCTTAACCGGGACAGCCTACAATCAGCCCCAGCATTTT.

This clone is judged medium-sized. V gene TRBV6-1 combines with J gene TRBJ2-7; 7 nucleotides agree with TRBD1. V was clipped by 5 bases and J by 0 bases; unmatched bases: 7. CDR1 is MNHNS, CDR2 SASEGT, per germline. The CDR3 consists of 15 residues. The CDR3 DNA sequence: TGTGCCAGCAGTCCCGGGACAGCCAGCTCCTACGAGCAGTACTTC. Translated, it gives CASSPGTASSYEQYF.

The genes are TRBV2 and TRBJ1-4; no definite D call. The CDR3 covers 12 residues. CDR1 is SNHLY, CDR2 FYNNEI, per germline. The V gene lost 7 bases and the J gene lost 2 bases, with 5 bases spanning the gap. The CDR3 loop is CASKGTNEKLFF. The CDR3 DNA sequence: TGTGCCAGCAAGGGCACTAATGAAAAACTGTTTTTT.

The chain is built from TRBV9 and TRBJ1-1; unclear D gene. Germline loops: CDR1 SGDLS, CDR2 YYNGEE. Between the trimmed V and J ends, which lost 3 bases and 8 bases, there was a span of 8 bases. CDR3 length: 11 amino acids. The CDR3 DNA follows: TGTGCCAGCAGCGGCGGACGGGAAGCTTTCTTT. Residues: CASSGGREAFF. The whole variable domain, remainder taken from reference TRBV9 and TRBJ1-1, is DSGVTQTPKHLITATGQRVTLRCSPRSGDLSVYWYQQSLDQGLQFLIQYYNGEERAKGNILERFSAQQFPDLHSELNLSSLELGDSALYFCASSGGREAFFGQGTRLTVV.

The chain combines TRBV20-1 with TRBJ1-6; D may be TRBD1 (5 bases). The germline CDR1 and CDR2 sequences are DFQATT and SNEGSKA (reference sequence). This CDR3 is 11 amino acids long. V lost 2 bases, J lost 14 bases, and 10 bases lay in between. CDR3 amino acids: CSARSGMALHF. DNA of the CDR3: TGCAGTGCTAGATCAGGGATGGCCCTCCACTTT.

For the CDR3, the DNA is TGTGCCAGCAGTCCGACAGGGGCGGGCTACACCTTC. This sequence encodes CASSPTGAGYTF. The rearrangement uses TRBV6-5 and TRBJ1-2; 8 positions agree with TRBD1. Germline V gives CDR1 MNHEY, CDR2 SVGAGI. V shed 5 bases and J 8 bases; nucleotides not matched to a gene: 4. The CDR3 is 12 amino acids.

The chain recombines TRBV9 with TRBJ1-5; D unresolved. CDR3 length: 14 residues. Per the germline V gene, CDR1 is SGDLS and CDR2 is YYNGEE. Trimming took 0 bases from V and 7 from J, leaving 11 bases between them. The CDR3, as DNA: TGTGCCAGCAGCGTAGCCCCGGAAAGGCAGCCCCAGCATTTT. It is translated as CASSVAPERQPQHF.

The V gene is TRBV19, the J gene TRBJ1-1; possible D gene TRBD1, 6 bases. V was clipped by 3 bases and J by 0 bases, with 11 bases between them. CDR1 LNHDA and CDR2 SQIVND come from the germline V gene (reference sequence). This CDR3 contains 15 residues. The chain's CDR3 is CASSMNREMNTEAFF. CDR3 in DNA: TGTGCCAGTAGTATGAACAGGGAAATGAACACTGAAGCTTTCTTT.

V usage is TRBV6-1 and J usage is TRBJ1-2, with D possibly being TRBD1 (6 bases). CDR1 and CDR2 from the germline V gene are MNHNS and SASEGT. V was shortened by 5 bases and J by 4 bases, with 14 bases between the two germline ends. This CDR3 region has 14 residues. CDR3 in DNA: TGTGCCAGCAGTACGTCAGGGGAAGGCTATGGCTACACCTTC. This encodes CASSTSGEGYGYTF.

This chain connects TRBV7-2 to TRBJ2-7; 10 bases map to TRBD1. This CDR3 comprises 16 residues. The J segment lost 3 bases and the V segment lost 5 bases, leaving 10 bases of the junction unmatched. Germline CDR1 is SGHTA and CDR2 is FQGNSA. CDR3 sequence: CASSLESGTGDYEQYF. The CDR3, as DNA: TGTGCCAGCAGCCTCGAATCTGGGACAGGGGACTACGAGCAGTACTTC.

This clone showed up just a few times. The chain is built from TRBV11-3 and TRBJ2-2, with unresolved D. The CDR3 runs to 15 residues. The germline CDR1 and CDR2 sequences are SGHNT and YENEEA. V was clipped by 5 bases and J by 2 bases, with 12 bases between them. The CDR3 loop reads CASSPPVGNTGELFF. In nucleotides, the CDR3 is TGTGCCAGCAGCCCTCCGGTAGGCAACACCGGGGAGCTGTTTTTT.

The chain uses TRBV5-6 and TRBJ2-1; 8 nucleotides match TRBD2. The trim removed 1 base at V and 5 bases at J, leaving 5 bases unmatched. The CDR3 has 15 amino acids. Per germline, CDR1 SGHDT and CDR2 YYEEEE. CDR3 DNA sequence: TGTGCCAGCAGCTTGACGGGAGGGTGGAACAATGAGCAGTTCTTC. Protein sequence: CASSLTGGWNNEQFF.

The chain uses TRBV7-8 and TRBJ2-7; D is undetermined. Germline loops: CDR1 SGHVS, CDR2 FQNEAQ. The germline V and J ends were trimmed by 1 base and 1 base, with 8 bases remaining between them. This CDR3 has 14 amino acids. The CDR3 here is CASSLGGRSYEQYF. The CDR3 DNA reads as TGTGCCAGCAGCTTAGGCGGCAGGTCCTACGAGCAGTACTTC.

DNA for the CDR3: TGTGCCAGCAGTTTACTTCGGGGGACCGGGGAGACCCAGTACTTC. Encoded protein: CASSLLRGTGETQYF. V and J are TRBV28 and TRBJ2-5, with D possibly matching TRBD2 (6 bases). The CDR3 spans 15 residues. V was pared by 2 bases and J by 5 bases, with 15 bases between. Looked up from germline, CDR1 is MDHEN and CDR2 is SYDVKM.